The next 31 T cell receptor beta chains were all read from a single sample in a study of T cell responses to AZD1222 COVID-19 vaccine. Some clones are missing from TCRdb's copy, which holds only in-frame ones; the method was immunoSEQ multiplex PCR. The sample lists approximately 180,000 clones; approximately 90% were seen once. The sequencing here drew on peripheral blood, taken on day 0 of AZD1222 vaccination. These TCRs come from an adult in good health.

J is TRBJ2-1 and V is TRBV6-8; 7 nucleotides align to TRBD1. With V trimmed by 3 bases and J by 14 bases, 4 bases remained unmatched. The length of the CDR3 is 11 residues. The germline V gene has CDR1 MNHGY and CDR2 SAAAGT. This CDR3 is CASSYDRAEFF. Here the CDR3 DNA reads TGTGCCAGCAGTTATGACAGGGCGGAGTTCTTC.

The rearrangement uses TRBV5-1 and TRBJ1-5; a weak D match, TRBD1 (6 bases). The CDR3 extends over 15 amino acids. Germline loops: CDR1 SGHRS, CDR2 YFSETQ. V was trimmed by 0 bases and J by 5 bases, leaving 12 bases between them. CDR3 amino acids: CASSLEGGSHQPQHF. The DNA of the CDR3 is TGCGCCAGCAGCTTGGAGGGGGGATCCCATCAGCCCCAGCATTTT.

The J gene is TRBJ2-7, the V gene TRBV3-1 (or the pseudogene TRBV3-2), with 10 bases that match TRBD1. Germline CDR1 LGHDT, CDR2 YNNKEL (reference sequence). This CDR3 is built from 16 residues. V gave up 3 bases and J gave up 2 bases; unmatched junction bases: 7. CDR3 residues: CASSHVMGTGAYEQYF. The CDR3 DNA sequence: TGTGCCAGCAGCCACGTTATGGGGACAGGGGCCTACGAGCAGTACTTC.

The chain couples TRBV6-5 to TRBJ1-2, with D tentatively TRBD1 (5 bases). CDR3 size: 14 residues. The V and J ends lost 5 bases and 0 bases respectively, with 10 bases between them. Per the germline V gene, CDR1 is MNHEY and CDR2 is SVGAGI. CDR3 bases: TGTGCCAGCAGTCCAGGGACCGCTAACTATGGCTACACCTTC. This gives the protein CASSPGTANYGYTF.

The chain recombines TRBV6-1 with TRBJ1-4; the D is unclear. V shed 1 base and J shed 8 bases, with 14 bases lying between them. CDR1 is MNHNS, CDR2 SASEGT, per germline. The CDR3 has 15 amino acids. The CDR3 DNA reads TGTGCCAGCAGTGAAGGGGCCCTAGCGAGGGAAAAACTGTTTTTT. This encodes CASSEGALAREKLFF.

This clone appeared a single time. The genes are TRBV5-1 and TRBJ2-7; TRBD1 agrees at 8 bases. The CDR3 totals 16 residues. The germline V gene has CDR1 SGHRS and CDR2 YFSETQ. The V and J ends lost 4 bases and 5 bases, in that order; junction bases with no gene match: 14. The CDR3 here is CASSPPMGNRGDEQYF. In DNA form, the CDR3 reads TGCGCCAGCAGCCCCCCAATGGGTAACAGGGGGGACGAGCAGTACTTC.

V is TRBV4-3 and J is TRBJ1-1; D uncertain. V was clipped by 0 bases and J by 1 base, with 9 bases between them. The CDR3 has 15 amino acids. Germline V gives CDR1 LGHNA, CDR2 YSLEER. CDR3 sequence (DNA): TGCGCCAGCAGCCAAGAGTTGCGTACGAACACTGAAGCTTTCTTT. This sequence encodes CASSQELRTNTEAFF.

The CDR3 DNA sequence: TGTGCTAGTGGTTTAGTTAGCAGCAATGAGCAGTTCTTC. This sequence encodes CASGLVSSNEQFF. The rearrangement uses TRBV12-5 and TRBJ2-1; D is undetermined. The CDR3 has 13 amino acids. Germline lookup yields CDR1 LGHNT and CDR2 FRNRAP. V gave up 3 bases and J gave up 6 bases, with 9 bases separating them.

In nucleotides, the CDR3 is TGTGCTAGTGGTTTTGGGACTAGCGTTACAGATACGCAGTATTTT. Translated, it gives CASGFGTSVTDTQYF. The J gene is TRBJ2-3, the V gene TRBV12-5; 10 positions match TRBD2. This CDR3 comprises 15 residues. Germline CDR1 reads LGHNT; CDR2 reads FRNRAP. J was trimmed by 3 bases and V by 3 bases; bases with no gene match: 3.

The chain recombines TRBV6-6 with TRBJ1-6; TRBD1 aligns across 7 bases. This CDR3 is 18 amino acids long. Trimming cost V 5 bases and J 2 bases; bases outside gene matches: 12. Germline CDR1 is MNHNY and CDR2 is SVGAGI (reference sequence). The CDR3 bases are TGTGCCAGCAGTCCTGGACAGGCAGCAACGACCTATAATTCACCCCTCCACTTT. This gives the protein CASSPGQAATTYNSPLHF.

J is TRBJ1-5 and V is TRBV7-2, with TRBD1 matching 10 bases. There are 14 residues in the CDR3. Germline trimming cut 5 bases from V and 6 bases from J; bases unmatched to any gene: 4. The germline CDR1 and CDR2 sequences are SGHTA and FQGNSA. This CDR3 reads CASSPRTGGQPQHF. CDR3 coding DNA: TGTGCCAGCAGCCCCCGGACAGGGGGTCAGCCCCAGCATTTT. The full variable domain, with the rest looked up from reference TRBV7-2 and TRBJ1-5, is GAGVSQSPSNKVTEKGKDVELRCDPISGHTALYWYRQSLGQGLEFLIYFQGNSAPDKSGLPSDRFSAERTGGSVSTLTIQRTQQEDSAVYLCASSPRTGGQPQHFGDGTRLSIL.

The genes are TRBV13 and TRBJ2-7, with 7 bases that match TRBD1. There are 15 residues in the CDR3. CDR1 is PRHDT, CDR2 FYEKMQ, per germline (reference sequence). V was pared by 4 bases and J by 4 bases, with 10 bases of the junction left unmatched. The CDR3 bases are TGTGCCAGCAGCTACGGACAGGAAAGAGTTTACGAGCAGTACTTC. Translated, it gives CASSYGQERVYEQYF.

The chain combines TRBV12-3 or TRBV12-4 with TRBJ1-5, with D possibly matching TRBD1 (5 bases). V was clipped by 2 bases and J by 8 bases, with 10 bases between them. The CDR3 loop spans 13 amino acids. The CDR3, as DNA: TGTGCCAGCAGTTTAAGACAACAGGAGCCCCAGCATTTT. This translates into CASSLRQQEPQHF.

The chain combines TRBV28 with TRBJ1-4, with a possible D match to TRBD1 (6 bases). The CDR3 runs 16 residues. CDR1 is MDHEN and CDR2 is SYDVKM in the germline V gene. Trimming cost V 4 bases and J 0 bases, with 12 bases left between them. CDR3 DNA: TGTGCCAGCAGTTACCACCGACAGGCAACTAATGAAAAACTGTTTTTT. Its protein is CASSYHRQATNEKLFF.

This chain links TRBV9 with TRBJ1-3; no definite D call. V lost 4 bases, J lost 1 base, and 18 bases lay in between. Germline assignment: CDR1 SGDLS and CDR2 YYNGEE. This CDR3 is 17 amino acids long. This CDR3 is CASSSLVRGESGNTIYF. CDR3 coding DNA: TGTGCCAGCAGCTCTCTTGTGAGAGGAGAATCTGGAAACACCATATATTTT. The variable domain in full, with the rest retrieved from reference TRBV9 and TRBJ1-3, is DSGVTQTPKHLITATGQRVTLRCSPRSGDLSVYWYQQSLDQGLQFLIQYYNGEERAKGNILERFSAQQFPDLHSELNLSSLELGDSALYFCASSSLVRGESGNTIYFGEGSWLTVV.

The CDR3 protein is CASSTWGGSAVQPQHF. CDR3 sequence (DNA): TGTGCCAGCAGTACCTGGGGGGGCTCGGCTGTTCAGCCCCAGCATTTT. This chain links TRBV27 with TRBJ1-5, with a possible D match to TRBD1 (6 bases). CDR1 and CDR2 from the germline V gene are MNHEY and SMNVEV (reference sequence). This CDR3 is built from 16 residues. V shed 5 bases and J shed 6 bases, with 20 bases lying between them.

The V gene is TRBV6-6, the J gene TRBJ1-5; unclear D gene. The CDR3 contains 15 residues. Germline CDR1 and CDR2: MNHNY and SVGAGI (reference sequence). V was trimmed by 4 bases and J by 2 bases, leaving 12 bases between them. The CDR3 bases are TGTGCCAGCAGTTCACCGGGTCGGGGCAATCAGCCCCAGCATTTT. Its protein product is CASSSPGRGNQPQHF.

The chain joins TRBV9 to TRBJ1-1; 9 bases line up with TRBD1. V lost 4 bases and J lost 3; bases outside the gene matches: 4. The germline V gene has CDR1 SGDLS and CDR2 YYNGEE. The CDR3 length is 14 residues. As DNA, the CDR3 is TGTGCCAGCAGCTTACAGGGGGCGGACACTGAAGCTTTCTTT. Its translation is CASSLQGADTEAFF.

This chain uses TRBV4-2 with TRBJ2-7; possible D gene TRBD1, 6 bases. Trimming pared 1 base from V and 3 bases from J, leaving 10 bases between. The germline CDR1 and CDR2 sequences are LGHNA and YNFKEQ. This CDR3 comprises 14 residues. The CDR3 DNA sequence: TGTGCCAGCAGCCAAGGGACAGTAGACTACGAGCAGTACTTC. Its protein is CASSQGTVDYEQYF.

The chain has TRBV10-3 and TRBJ2-7; D is possibly TRBD2 (5 bases). Germline V CDR1 and CDR2: ENHRY, SYGVKD. This CDR3 spans 14 amino acids. V lost 4 bases to trimming and J lost 2 bases, with 12 bases between them. The CDR3 reads CAISGEDGTYEQYF. CDR3 in DNA: TGTGCCATCAGTGGAGAGGACGGGACCTACGAGCAGTACTTC.

This chain links TRBV3-1 (or the pseudogene TRBV3-2) with TRBJ2-4, with D maybe TRBD2 (6 bases). The CDR3 length is 13 residues. Trimming stripped 3 bases from V and 6 bases from J, with 9 bases between. Germline V CDR1 and CDR2: LGHDT, YNNKEL (reference sequence). The DNA for the CDR3 is TGTGCCAGCAGCCAGCGGGGATTAAACATTCAGTACTTC. It codes for CASSQRGLNIQYF.

The chain uses TRBV10-1 and TRBJ2-1, with TRBD2 matching over 11 bases. Unmatched junction bases numbered 7, after V lost 6 bases and J lost 3 bases. The CDR3 is made up of 16 amino acids. The germline V gene encodes CDR1 WNHNN and CDR2 SYGVQD (reference sequence). The CDR3 sequence: CASSLDGLAGYNEQFF. As DNA, the CDR3 is TGCGCCAGCAGCCTGGATGGACTAGCGGGCTACAATGAGCAGTTCTTC.

V is TRBV5-6 and J is TRBJ2-2, with D maybe TRBD2 (6 bases). This CDR3 has 13 amino acids. Germline assignment: CDR1 SGHDT and CDR2 YYEEEE. V dropped 5 bases and J dropped 6 bases, with 11 bases sitting between them. The CDR3 bases are TGTGCCAGCAGTCAATCGGGGGCCGGGGAGCTGTTTTTT. This translates into CASSQSGAGELFF.

The chain employs TRBV5-1 and TRBJ1-4; D unclear. CDR1 and CDR2 (germline): SGHRS, YFSETQ. Trimming removed 1 base at V and 1 base at J, with 8 bases between. The CDR3 covers 15 residues. The chain's CDR3 is CASSLSGETNEKLFF. CDR3 nucleotide sequence: TGCGCCAGCAGCTTGAGTGGGGAAACTAATGAAAAACTGTTTTTT.

V is TRBV6-1 and J is TRBJ1-4; D is uncertain. The CDR3 has 16 amino acids. The germline gives CDR1 MNHNS, CDR2 SASEGT. Trimming pared 0 bases from V and 4 bases from J, leaving 12 bases between. The CDR3 DNA follows: TGTGCCAGCAGTGAAGCAAGGCCCACCGGTAATGAAAAACTGTTTTTT. As protein: CASSEARPTGNEKLFF.

The J gene is TRBJ1-1, the V gene TRBV29-1, with D perhaps matching TRBD1 (5 bases). This CDR3 has 13 amino acids. Germline values: CDR1 SQVTM, CDR2 ANQGSEA. Between the trimmed V and J ends, which lost 7 bases and 3 bases, there was a span of 15 bases. Here the CDR3 reads CSGRIRGDTEAFF. The CDR3 coding sequence is TGCAGCGGCCGTATACGGGGGGACACTGAAGCTTTCTTT.

The gene calls are TRBV11-2 and TRBJ2-1; the match to TRBD1 covers 7 bases. In germline, CDR1 is SGHAT, CDR2 FQNNGV. J lost 6 bases, V lost 7 bases, and 24 bases had no gene match. The CDR3 is made up of 19 amino acids. The CDR3 DNA is TGTGCCAGCATACCACTGGGGCGACCGGGACAGAGACTCTCCAATGAGCAGTTCTTC. Protein sequence: CASIPLGRPGQRLSNEQFF.

V and J are TRBV18 and TRBJ2-1; TRBD2 might be the D (6 bases). The V gene lost 1 base and the J gene lost 0 bases, with 10 bases spanning the gap. Per germline, CDR1 KGHSH and CDR2 LQKENI. There are 16 residues in the CDR3. The CDR3 is CASSPLEGISYNEQFF. The CDR3 bases are TGTGCCAGCTCACCACTGGAGGGAATCTCCTACAATGAGCAGTTCTTC.

The chain couples TRBV19 to TRBJ1-3, with 8 bases aligning to TRBD1. Germline CDR1 reads LNHDA; CDR2 reads SQIVND (reference sequence). The CDR3 contains 14 residues. V shed 3 bases and J 4 bases; nucleotides not matched to a gene: 2. CDR3 protein: CASSIRGRGNTIYF. CDR3 DNA: TGTGCCAGTAGTATCAGGGGGCGAGGAAACACCATATATTTT.

Comment on this clone: Other DNA variants within this sample encode the same CDR3. The V and J genes are TRBV4-1 and TRBJ2-7, with D maybe TRBD2 (6 bases). This CDR3 has 15 amino acids. V was pared by 0 bases and J by 7 bases, with 16 bases between. Germline values: CDR1 MGHRA, CDR2 YSYEKL. The CDR3 bases are TGCGCCAGCAGCCAAGACTTTCAGGCGGGATATGAGCAGTACTTC. It codes for CASSQDFQAGYEQYF.

This clone has just one count. The chain employs TRBV5-1 and TRBJ2-1; D gene ambiguous. V was pared by 4 bases and J by 5 bases, with 10 bases between. This CDR3 has 13 residues. From germline, CDR1 is SGHRS and CDR2 YFSETQ. The DNA for the CDR3 is TGCGCCAGCAGCACGGGCCCTGACAATGAGCAGTTCTTC. This encodes CASSTGPDNEQFF.